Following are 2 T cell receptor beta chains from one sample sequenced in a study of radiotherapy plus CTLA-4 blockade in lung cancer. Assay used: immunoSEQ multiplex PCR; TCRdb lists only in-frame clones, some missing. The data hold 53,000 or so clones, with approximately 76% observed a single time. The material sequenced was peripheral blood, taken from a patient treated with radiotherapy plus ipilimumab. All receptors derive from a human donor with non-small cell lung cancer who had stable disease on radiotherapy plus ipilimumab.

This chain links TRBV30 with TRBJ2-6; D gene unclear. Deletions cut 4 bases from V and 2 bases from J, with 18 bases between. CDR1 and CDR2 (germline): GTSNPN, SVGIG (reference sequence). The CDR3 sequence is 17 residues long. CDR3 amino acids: CAWIGPFPLTGANVLTF. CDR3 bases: TGTGCCTGGATCGGGCCATTCCCCCTCACTGGGGCCAACGTCCTGACTTTC. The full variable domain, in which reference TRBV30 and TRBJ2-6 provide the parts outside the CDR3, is SQTIHQWPATLVQPVGSPLSLECTVEGTSNPNLYWYRQAAGRGLQLLFYSVGIGQISSEVPQNLSASRPQDRQFILSSKKLLLSDSGFYLCAWIGPFPLTGANVLTFGAGSRLTVL.

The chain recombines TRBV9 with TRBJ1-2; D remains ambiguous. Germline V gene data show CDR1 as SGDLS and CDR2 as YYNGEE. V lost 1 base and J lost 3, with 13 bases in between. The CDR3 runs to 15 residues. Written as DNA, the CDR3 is TGTGCCAGCAGCGTAAACACTCGATGGGACTATGGCTACACCTTC. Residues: CASSVNTRWDYGYTF. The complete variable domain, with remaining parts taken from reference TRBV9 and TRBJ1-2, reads DSGVTQTPKHLITATGQRVTLRCSPRSGDLSVYWYQQSLDQGLQFLIQYYNGEERAKGNILERFSAQQFPDLHSELNLSSLELGDSALYFCASSVNTRWDYGYTFGSGTRLTVV.